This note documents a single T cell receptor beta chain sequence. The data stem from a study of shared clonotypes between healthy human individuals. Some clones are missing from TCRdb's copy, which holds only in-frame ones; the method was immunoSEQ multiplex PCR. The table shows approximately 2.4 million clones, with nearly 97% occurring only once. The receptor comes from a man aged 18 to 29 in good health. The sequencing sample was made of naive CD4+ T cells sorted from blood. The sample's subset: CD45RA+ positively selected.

CDR3 sequence: CAISVGTTSLTLIADTQYF. In DNA form, the CDR3 reads TGTGCCATCAGTGTAGGGACTACCAGCCTTACTCTCATTGCAGATACGCAGTATTTT. This chain links TRBV10-3 with TRBJ2-3, with TRBD2 matching 7 bases. The V and J ends lost 4 bases and 4 bases, in that order; junction bases with no gene match: 20. The CDR3 totals 19 residues. CDR1 ENHRY and CDR2 SYGVKD come from the germline V gene.